Listed below are T cell receptor beta chains from one sample, sequenced in a study of T cells in narcolepsy. TCRdb's copy holds only in-frame clones and misses some; the assay was immunoSEQ multiplex PCR. The data hold approximately 25,000 clones, with roughly 86% observed a single time. The sample was CD45RA- memory CD4+ T cells from PBMCs. Every receptor here comes from a human donor with narcolepsy. Each CDR3 is given with its conserved first and last residue. A D gene is named only where the DNA matches it firmly. Only some rows state a clone size, as once, few, many or a class for expanded clones.

v_call	d_call	cdr3_length	j_call	clone_size	cdr3_aa	cdr3_nt
TRBV6-6	TRBD1	14	TRBJ2-7	NA	CASSYLDRGSEQYF	TGTGCCAGCAGTTACTTGGACAGGGGTTCCGAGCAGTACTTC
TRBV7-6	TRBD1	14	TRBJ1-2	NA	CASSSGQGGYGYTF	TGTGCCAGCAGTTCGGGACAGGGCGGCTATGGCTACACCTTC
TRBV2	NA	12	TRBJ1-3	NA	CASSEGGNTIYF	TGTGCCAGCAGTGAAGGAGGAAACACCATATATTTT
TRBV28	NA	14	TRBJ1-2	once	CASSLDRISYGYTF	TGTGCCAGCAGTTTAGACAGGATATCCTATGGCTACACCTTC
TRBV19	TRBD1	18	TRBJ1-6	few	CASSIRQGESSYNSPLHF	TGTGCCAGTAGTATACGACAGGGAGAGAGCTCCTATAATTCACCCCTCCACTTT
TRBV7-2	NA	15	TRBJ2-5	NA	CASSFGFGLQETQYF	TGTGCCAGCAGCTTCGGTTTTGGACTACAAGAGACCCAGTACTTC
TRBV19	NA	15	TRBJ2-6	NA	CASSIDGAGANVLTF	TGTGCCAGTAGTATTGACGGGGCTGGGGCCAACGTCCTGACTTTC
TRBV18	NA	14	TRBJ1-5	NA	CASSPLQANQPQHF	TGTGCCAGCTCACCCCTACAGGCAAATCAGCCCCAGCATTTT
TRBV6-1	TRBD1	14	TRBJ1-4	NA	CASMPTGGEEKLFF	TGTGCCAGCATGCCGACAGGGGGTGAAGAAAAACTGTTTTTT
TRBV5-4	NA	16	TRBJ2-3	once	CASSYPDVSSGDTQYF	TGTGCCAGCAGCTACCCGGACGTTTCCTCGGGAGATACGCAGTATTTT
TRBV19	NA	16	TRBJ1-5	NA	CASTAGTGTHNQPQHF	TGTGCCAGTACCGCCGGCACCGGGACACACAATCAGCCCCAGCATTTT
TRBV7-7	TRBD2	15	TRBJ2-3	NA	CASSLGLAGVDTQYF	TGTGCCAGCAGCTTAGGCCTAGCGGGGGTAGATACGCAGTATTTT
TRBV2	NA	12	TRBJ1-1	NA	CASIFDNTEAFF	TGTGCCAGCATCTTCGATAACACTGAAGCTTTCTTT
TRBV6-6	TRBD1	13	TRBJ1-6	NA	CASSRQGNSPLHF	TGTGCCAGCTCCCGACAGGGGAATTCACCCCTCCACTTT
TRBV7-9	TRBD2	14	TRBJ2-3	NA	CASSLKSPGGGQYF	TGTGCCAGCAGTCTCAAGTCACCCGGGGGGGGGCAGTATTTT
TRBV15	TRBD1	13	TRBJ1-1	NA	CATSSDRATEAFF	TGTGCCACCAGCAGTGACAGGGCCACTGAAGCTTTCTTT
TRBV10-1	NA	13	TRBJ1-6	few	CGFFRSYNSPLHF	TGCGGCTTCTTCAGATCGTATAATTCACCCCTCCACTTT
TRBV27	NA	14	TRBJ1-3	NA	CASSREPTGNTIYF	TGTGCCAGCAGTAGGGAACCCACTGGAAACACCATATATTTT
TRBV18	NA	15	TRBJ1-2	once	CASSQKRGSSYGYTF	TGTGCCAGCTCCCAAAAACGGGGGAGTTCCTATGGCTACACCTTC
TRBV6-1	TRBD1	14	TRBJ1-1	NA	CASKKDRTNTEAFF	TGTGCCAGCAAAAAGGACAGGACGAACACTGAAGCTTTCTTT
TRBV4-1	NA	18	TRBJ2-2	NA	CASSQDWSGARLTGELFF	TGCGCCAGCAGCCAAGATTGGTCCGGGGCGCGTCTCACCGGGGAGCTGTTTTTT
TRBV5-1	NA	14	TRBJ2-7	NA	CASSSPGPPYEQYF	TGCGCCAGCAGCTCCCCAGGGCCCCCCTACGAGCAGTACTTC
TRBV7-2	NA	15	TRBJ2-1	NA	CASSLDRSSYNEQFF	TGTGCCAGCAGCTTGGACAGAAGCTCCTACAATGAGCAGTTCTTC
TRBV9	NA	14	TRBJ2-3	NA	CASGRGLSTDTQYF	TGTGCCAGCGGGCGTGGACTTTCCACAGATACGCAGTATTTT
TRBV5-4	TRBD1	16	TRBJ1-1	NA	CASSLGQGTVYTEAFF	TGTGCCAGCAGCTTGGGACAGGGGACTGTTTACACTGAAGCTTTCTTT
TRBV5-1	TRBD2	14	TRBJ2-7	once	CASSLVAGAYEQYF	TGCGCCAGCAGCTTGGTAGCGGGGGCCTACGAGCAGTACTTC
TRBV2	TRBD1	14	TRBJ1-2	few	CASSSGQAAYGYTF	TGTGCCAGCAGTTCAGGACAGGCGGCCTATGGCTACACCTTC
TRBV6-1	TRBD2	11	TRBJ2-2	NA	CASSTAGGLFF	TGTGCCAGCAGTACTGCGGGAGGGCTGTTTTTT
TRBV6-1	TRBD1	14	TRBJ1-2	NA	CASRGTGGVYGYTF	TGTGCCAGCAGGGGGACAGGGGGCGTCTATGGCTACACCTTC
TRBV10-2	NA	13	TRBJ1-3	NA	CATRRDSGNTIYF	TGCGCCACCCGACGGGACTCTGGAAACACCATATATTTT
TRBV27	NA	14	TRBJ1-3	NA	CASSPQGGRNTIYF	TGTGCCAGCAGCCCCCAAGGGGGGCGGAACACCATATATTTT
TRBV5-1	NA	17	TRBJ2-2	NA	CASSPDRGEPGTGELFF	TGCGCCAGCAGCCCTGATCGTGGGGAGCCCGGGACCGGGGAGCTGTTTTTT
TRBV9	NA	13	TRBJ2-1	NA	CASSTGQWELQFF	TGTGCCAGCAGCACAGGACAGTGGGAATTGCAGTTCTTC
TRBV19	NA	19	TRBJ1-5	NA	CASQKTGYSLSYSNQPQHF	TGTGCCAGCCAAAAGACAGGTTATTCCCTCTCATATAGCAACCAGCCCCAGCATTTT
TRBV5-6	NA	18	TRBJ2-6	NA	CASSRPGTLVVGANVLTF	TGTGCCAGCAGCCGCCCCGGGACGCTCGTTGTGGGGGCCAACGTCCTGACTTTC
TRBV6-6	TRBD1	13	TRBJ1-6	NA	CASSYRPDRDLHF	TGTGCCAGCAGTTACCGCCCCGACAGGGATCTCCACTTT
TRBV5-1	TRBD2	14	TRBJ2-1	NA	CASSPTAGGFEQFF	TGCGCCAGCAGCCCCACGGCGGGGGGGTTTGAGCAGTTCTTC
TRBV5-1	NA	16	TRBJ2-1	NA	CASSLGSGSFYNEQFF	TGCGCCAGCAGCTTGGGGTCAGGATCTTTCTACAATGAGCAGTTCTTC
TRBV10-1	NA	13	TRBJ1-6	NA	CASSVQRNSPLHF	TGCGCCAGCAGTGTCCAGAGAAATTCACCCCTCCACTTT
TRBV19	NA	13	TRBJ1-6	NA	CASSFQRSSPLHF	TGTGCCAGTAGTTTCCAGAGGAGTTCACCCCTCCACTTT
TRBV19	NA	13	TRBJ1-5	NA	CASKEGGNQPQHF	TGTGCCAGTAAGGAGGGAGGCAATCAGCCCCAGCATTTT
TRBV11-2	NA	14	TRBJ2-1	NA	CASSLAGSDNEQFF	TGTGCCAGCAGCTTAGCAGGCTCCGACAATGAGCAGTTCTTC
TRBV18	NA	14	TRBJ1-1	NA	CASSPGTDNTEAFF	TGTGCCAGCTCACCAGGGACCGATAACACTGAAGCTTTCTTT
TRBV12-5	TRBD1	18	TRBJ1-5	NA	CASGLVHRIQGDNQPQHF	TGTGCTAGTGGTTTGGTACACCGGATTCAGGGGGACAATCAGCCCCAGCATTTT
TRBV25-1	NA	14	TRBJ1-4	NA	CASSRPGISEKLFF	TGTGCCAGCAGTCGTCCAGGGATCTCCGAAAAACTGTTTTTT
TRBV18	NA	14	TRBJ1-1	NA	CASSSTGLGTEAFF	TGTGCCAGCTCATCTACAGGGCTAGGCACTGAAGCTTTCTTT
TRBV19	NA	14	TRBJ2-7	NA	CASSSRSGVYEQYF	TGTGCCAGTAGTTCAAGGTCAGGGGTCTACGAGCAGTACTTC
TRBV5-1	NA	15	TRBJ1-6	NA	CASSLASVDNSPLHF	TGCGCCAGCAGCTTGGCGTCAGTTGATAATTCACCCCTCCACTTT
TRBV2	NA	13	TRBJ1-5	once	CASRGNSNQPQHF	TGTGCCAGCAGGGGGAATAGCAATCAGCCCCAGCATTTT
TRBV10-3	TRBD2	15	TRBJ2-7	few	CAISQRLASSYEQYF	TGTGCCATCAGTCAAAGACTAGCGAGCTCCTACGAGCAGTACTTC
TRBV5-1	NA	15	TRBJ1-1	NA	CASSLAYGGNTEAFF	TGCGCCAGCAGCCTGGCGTATGGGGGGAACACTGAAGCTTTCTTT
TRBV5-8	NA	14	TRBJ1-4	few	CASSQPNAKEKLFF	TGTGCCAGCAGCCAGCCCAACGCCAAGGAAAAACTGTTTTTT
TRBV5-1	TRBD1	16	TRBJ2-2	few	CASSPQTGGATGELFF	TGCGCCAGCAGCCCCCAGACAGGGGGCGCGACCGGGGAGCTGTTTTTT
TRBV20-1	NA	11	TRBJ2-2	NA	CSASGAGELFF	TGCAGTGCTAGCGGGGCCGGGGAGCTGTTTTTT
TRBV5-6	TRBD1	16	TRBJ1-3	NA	CASSFRRTGPRGTIYF	TGTGCCAGCAGCTTCAGAAGGACAGGTCCCCGGGGCACCATATATTTT